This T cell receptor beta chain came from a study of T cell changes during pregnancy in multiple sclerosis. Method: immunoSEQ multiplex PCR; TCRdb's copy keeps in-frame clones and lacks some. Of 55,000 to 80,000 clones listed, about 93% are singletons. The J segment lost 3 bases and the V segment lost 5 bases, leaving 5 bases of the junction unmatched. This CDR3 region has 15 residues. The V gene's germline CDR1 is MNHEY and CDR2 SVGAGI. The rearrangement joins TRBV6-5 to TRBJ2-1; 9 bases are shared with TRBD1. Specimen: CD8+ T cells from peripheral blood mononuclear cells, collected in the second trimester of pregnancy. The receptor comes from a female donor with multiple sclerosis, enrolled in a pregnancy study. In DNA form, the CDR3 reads TGTGCCAGCAGTCCCCGGGGACAGGGCTACAATGAGCAGTTCTTC. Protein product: CASSPRGQGYNEQFF.